Presented here are 25 T cell receptor beta chains from one specimen sequenced in a study of T-cell reconstitution after alpha-beta-depleted transplantation in children (dated by TCRdb to 2016 to 2017). Receptor amplification or capture employed PCR. Sequenced using an Illumina HiSeq 2500. To normalize quantification of the TCRbeta repertoire, the TCR libraries were built with molecular barcoding that relied on unique molecular identifiers. The public reads were reprocessed in TCRdb via fastp at Q25 and MiXCR, keeping in-frame beta chains. Every entry covers one CDR3 protein and lists the most common genes and DNA from its rows. Here the sample has several thousand distinct CDR3 sequences; about a sixth occur a single time. About 14% of the sample is held by the ten biggest clonotypes. The treatment or condition label on this specimen signifies: allogeneic hematopoietic cell transplantation with graft depleted of TCRalphabeta T cells and CD19 B cells.

The starting material was PBMCs, obtained before TCRalphabeta/CD19-depleted stem cell transplant. The receptor set was obtained from a boy between 2 and 10 years old with acute lymphoblastic leukemia, due to receive a stem cell transplant.

This clonotype is judged medium-sized (0.01 to 0.1%). The chain carries TRBV5-1 and TRBJ1-4; TRBD1 agrees at 8 bases. The CDR3 extends over 15 amino acids. Germline V gives CDR1 SGHRS, CDR2 YFSETQ. V lost 2 bases to trimming and J lost 4 bases; unmatched junction nucleotides: 4. CDR3 DNA: TGCGCCAGCAGCTTTTCCGACAGGGGTAATGAAAAACTGTTTTTT. Its protein product is CASSFSDRGNEKLFF.

Sample share makes this clonotype medium-sized. The chain couples TRBV29-1 to TRBJ2-7, with TRBD1 identical over 10 bases. Germline trimming cut 4 bases from V and 4 bases from J; bases unmatched to any gene: 10. The CDR3 runs 15 residues. The germline CDR1 and CDR2 sequences are SQVTM and ANQGSEA. CDR3 in amino acids: CSVGPGQGGRYEQYF. CDR3 DNA sequence: TGCAGCGTTGGCCCTGGACAGGGGGGAAGATACGAGCAGTACTTC.

This clonotype is deemed medium-sized. This rearrangement joins TRBV5-1 to TRBJ2-5; TRBD1 aligns across 7 bases. The ends lost 1 base at V and 2 bases at J; junction bases unmatched: 2. This CDR3 region has 14 residues. The V gene's germline CDR1 is SGHRS and CDR2 YFSETQ. CDR3 amino acids: CASSLYRGQETQYF. The CDR3 DNA follows: TGCGCCAGCAGCTTGTACAGGGGACAAGAGACCCAGTACTTC.

This clonotype was recorded at least ten times. V is TRBV9 and J is TRBJ2-7; TRBD1 is a possible D gene (6 bases). The CDR3 length is 13 residues. The germline V gene has CDR1 SGDLS and CDR2 YYNGEE. V shed 4 bases and J shed 3 bases, with 11 bases lying between them. The CDR3 DNA sequence: TGTGCCAGCAGCTCCACAGGGAGCTACGAGCAGTACTTC. Residues: CASSSTGSYEQYF.

This clonotype is classed as medium-sized. The V and J genes are TRBV5-1 and TRBJ2-7, with D uncertain. CDR3 size: 15 residues. Trimming took 2 bases from V and 5 from J, leaving 17 bases between them. Germline values: CDR1 SGHRS, CDR2 YFSETQ. The CDR3 DNA reads as TGCGCCAGCAGCTTTGTTCCACGCGGTACCGACGAGCAGTACTTC. It is translated as CASSFVPRGTDEQYF.

This clonotype was picked up many times. This chain connects TRBV10-3 to TRBJ2-1, with 7 nucleotides matching TRBD2. J gave up 2 bases and V 8 bases, and 21 bases lay outside the gene matches. Germline CDR1 and CDR2: ENHRY and SYGVKD. This CDR3 has 19 residues. CDR3 nucleotide sequence: TGTGCCATCTCAGGCTCGGCCTCACTAGCGATCGGTCCCTACAATGAGCAGTTCTTC. Its translation: CAISGSASLAIGPYNEQFF.

Judged by abundance, this clonotype is medium-sized. The V gene is TRBV5-1, the J gene TRBJ2-7; 9 bases map to TRBD1. Germline lookup yields CDR1 SGHRS and CDR2 YFSETQ. CDR3 length: 15 amino acids. V gave up 3 bases and J gave up 5 bases; unmatched junction bases: 9. CDR3 in amino acids: CASSSRDRVRDEQYF. The CDR3 DNA sequence: TGCGCCAGCAGCTCGAGGGACAGGGTCAGGGACGAGCAGTACTTC.

In this sample, this clonotype is medium-sized (0.01 to 0.1%). The rearrangement uses TRBV5-1 and TRBJ2-1; possibly TRBD2 for D (6 bases). V lost 4 bases to trimming and J lost 6 bases, with 14 bases between them. Germline loops: CDR1 SGHRS, CDR2 YFSETQ. The CDR3 extends over 14 amino acids. CDR3 in amino acids: CASSPRRDPNEQFF. The CDR3 DNA follows: TGCGCCAGCAGCCCCCGGCGGGATCCCAATGAGCAGTTCTTC.

This clonotype is deemed medium-sized. V and J are TRBV27 and TRBJ2-1; 9 bases map to TRBD2. Trimming cost V 5 bases and J 6 bases; bases outside gene matches: 8. Germline V gives CDR1 MNHEY, CDR2 SMNVEV (reference sequence). This CDR3 has 15 residues. CDR3 loop: CASSPLAGGGNEQFF. DNA for the CDR3: TGTGCCAGCAGTCCCCTGGCGGGGGGGGGCAATGAGCAGTTCTTC.

This clonotype is judged medium-sized. The rearrangement uses TRBV20-1 and TRBJ1-1; possible D gene TRBD1, 5 bases. V lost 0 bases, J lost 6 bases, and 11 bases lay in between. Per germline, CDR1 DFQATT and CDR2 SNEGSKA (reference sequence). The CDR3 extends over 13 amino acids. This CDR3 reads CSARDSVQAEAFF. The CDR3 DNA reads as TGCAGTGCTAGAGATTCAGTACAGGCTGAAGCTTTCTTT.

V and J are TRBV18 and TRBJ1-1; D gene uncertain. The CDR3 has 12 residues. V was cut by 1 base and J by 6 bases, with 6 bases left in between. In germline, CDR1 is KGHSH, CDR2 LQKENI. The CDR3 sequence: CASSPQVAEAFF. CDR3 bases: TGTGCCAGCTCACCACAGGTAGCTGAAGCTTTCTTT.

This clonotype has a handful of counts. The genes are TRBV20-1 and TRBJ2-2; D not certain. Per the germline V gene, CDR1 is DFQATT and CDR2 is SNEGSKA (reference sequence). The CDR3 consists of 14 residues. Trimming stripped 8 bases from V and 2 bases from J, with 15 bases between. The CDR3 bases are TGCAGTATTGTAGGGTCAACTAACACCGGGGAGCTGTTTTTT. Protein sequence: CSIVGSTNTGELFF.

This clonotype was observed a handful of times. The V call is TRBV6-1, the J call TRBJ1-6; perhaps TRBD1 as D (5 bases). The CDR3 has 14 amino acids. The V end lost 6 bases, the J end lost 6 bases, and 12 bases lay between the germline ends. CDR1 MNHNS and CDR2 SASEGT come from the germline V gene. CDR3 sequence reads: CASRPGRSNSPLHF. DNA for the CDR3: TGTGCCAGCAGACCGGGACGGAGTAATTCACCCCTCCACTTT.

This clonotype occurred many times. V usage is TRBV7-8 and J usage is TRBJ2-1; D unclear. CDR3 length: 13 amino acids. Germline lookup yields CDR1 SGHVS and CDR2 FQNEAQ. Deletions cut 5 bases from V and 5 bases from J, with 10 bases between. The chain's CDR3 is CASSPPPDNEQFF. CDR3 sequence (DNA): TGTGCCAGCAGCCCGCCCCCCGACAATGAGCAGTTCTTC.

V usage is TRBV7-2 and J usage is TRBJ1-5; TRBD1 agrees at 10 bases. The CDR3 covers 15 residues. Trimming removed 4 bases from V and 4 bases from J; junction bases left unmatched: 4. Germline assignment: CDR1 SGHTA and CDR2 FQGNSA. The CDR3 region has the DNA TGTGCCAGCAGCTATTGGACAGGGGGAAATCAGCCCCAGCATTTT. Translated, it gives CASSYWTGGNQPQHF.

This clonotype was detected only a few times. Written as DNA, the CDR3 is TGCAGTGTCCGGGGGGGACAGGGATACGAGCAGTACTTC. As protein: CSVRGGQGYEQYF. The V call is TRBV20-1, the J call TRBJ2-7; D might be TRBD1 (9 bases). Per germline, CDR1 DFQATT and CDR2 SNEGSKA (reference sequence). The CDR3 consists of 13 residues. Trimming took 7 bases from V and 4 from J, leaving 17 bases between them.

In this sample, this clonotype is medium-sized. The V gene is TRBV5-5, the J gene TRBJ2-1; possible D gene TRBD2, 5 bases. CDR1 SGHKS and CDR2 YYEKEE come from the germline V gene (reference sequence). The CDR3 is 15 amino acids. V lost 0 bases to trimming and J lost 12 bases, with 19 bases between them. The CDR3 spells CASSLGTYLWTGQFF. CDR3 DNA sequence: TGTGCCAGCAGCTTGGGGACTTACCTCTGGACGGGGCAGTTCTTC.

This clonotype is medium-sized (0.01 to 0.1%). The chain recombines TRBV27 with TRBJ2-7; D remains ambiguous. From germline, CDR1 is MNHEY and CDR2 SMNVEV (reference sequence). Deletions cut 2 bases from V and 2 bases from J, with 7 bases between. The CDR3 extends over 13 amino acids. The CDR3 reads CASSLRPTYEQYF. The CDR3 DNA reads TGTGCCAGCAGTTTAAGGCCCACCTACGAGCAGTACTTC.

This clonotype has at least ten counts. The rearrangement uses TRBV4-3 and TRBJ2-2; D unresolved. Trimming took 1 base from V and 6 from J, leaving 12 bases between them. The CDR3 consists of 15 residues. Germline CDR1 is LGHNA and CDR2 is YSLEER. The CDR3 nucleotides read TGCGCCAGCAGCCAAGCCAAGCCCCGACCCGGGGAGCTGTTTTTT. It encodes CASSQAKPRPGELFF.

By share of the sample, this clonotype is medium-sized. J is TRBJ1-1 and V is TRBV7-9; the match to TRBD1 covers 7 bases. Germline-derived CDR1 and CDR2 are SEHNR and FQNEAQ (reference sequence). V shed 5 bases and J 5 bases; nucleotides not matched to a gene: 8. This CDR3 comprises 14 residues. The DNA of the CDR3 is TGTGCCAGCAGCCGCGGACAGGCCGGAACTGAAGCTTTCTTT. The encoded protein is CASSRGQAGTEAFF.

Sample share makes this clonotype medium-sized (0.01 to 0.1%). The chain uses TRBV7-2 and TRBJ1-2; D remains ambiguous. This CDR3 is 13 amino acids long. The germline gives CDR1 SGHTA, CDR2 FQGNSA. V lost 1 base and J lost 6, with 9 bases in between. The DNA of the CDR3 is TGTGCCAGCAGCTTAGAGCGGGATCATGGCTACACCTTC. Translating gives CASSLERDHGYTF.

This clonotype is medium-sized. The V gene is TRBV7-6, the J gene TRBJ2-2; D call uncertain. V was shortened by 2 bases and J by 5 bases, with 0 bases between the two germline ends. This CDR3 comprises 11 residues. Germline V gene data show CDR1 as SGHVS and CDR2 as FNYEAQ. CDR3: CASSLTGELFF. The CDR3 DNA is TGTGCCAGCAGCTTAACCGGGGAGCTGTTTTTT.

In its sample, this clonotype ranks as medium-sized. The chain recombines TRBV7-2 with TRBJ2-6; 8 nucleotides agree with TRBD1. The trim removed 5 bases at V and 0 bases at J, leaving 9 bases unmatched. CDR3 length: 18 residues. Germline lookup yields CDR1 SGHTA and CDR2 FQGNSA. The CDR3 nucleotides are TGTGCCAGCAGCCCTGGCGGGACAGGATACTCTGGGGCCAACGTCCTGACTTTC. Translating it yields CASSPGGTGYSGANVLTF.

This clonotype is categorized as medium-sized. The V and J genes are TRBV7-9 and TRBJ1-1, with 10 positions matching TRBD1. Looked up from germline, CDR1 is SEHNR and CDR2 is FQNEAQ (reference sequence). V shed 4 bases and J 4 bases; nucleotides not matched to a gene: 9. There are 16 residues in the CDR3. This chain's CDR3 is CASSSTGTGVSTEAFF. For the CDR3, the DNA is TGTGCCAGCAGCTCGACCGGGACAGGGGTGAGCACTGAAGCTTTCTTT.

This clonotype is medium-sized (0.01 to 0.1%) in the sample. The chain uses TRBV6-2 or TRBV6-3 and TRBJ2-3, with D perhaps matching TRBD1 (6 bases). The germline V and J ends were trimmed by 6 bases and 6 bases, with 16 bases remaining between them. From germline, CDR1 is MNHEY and CDR2 SVGEGT. The CDR3 totals 14 residues. The CDR3 sequence: CASRLLGGFDTQYF. The CDR3 nucleotides are TGTGCCAGCAGACTTCTAGGGGGATTCGATACGCAGTATTTT.